Here is one TCR beta chain with its context. Its antigen is not known. CDR1 and CDR2 (germline): SGHTA, FQGNSA. This CDR3 comprises 14 residues. V lost 2 bases, J lost 0 bases, and 8 bases lay in between. The sample originates from a study of vaccination and CD4 T cells after COVID-19. Study-wide findings and caveats: Among convalescent patients, a median 86.3% of reactive clones emerged only after vaccination. When vaccine-specific clones from convalescent patients were examined, 304 of 307 were spike mono-reactive.

The treatment is: approximately 9-day PBMC culture with coronavirus spike peptide pools or control peptides (ViraFEST assay). The Oncomine TCR Beta short-read assay generated sequence data from the DNA of cultured CD4+ T cells. Via MiXCR, TCRdb re-called the PCR reads, giving one row per CDR3 protein. The sample consists of about 21,000 distinct CDR3 sequences, 45% to 50% of them appearing once. The TCR sequence derives from a human donor who had recovered from COVID-19. The rearrangement links TRBV7-2 to TRBJ2-7; no reliable D call. Source material: CD4+ T cells from blood, cultured in vitro. CDR3 sequence (DNA): TGTGCCAGCAGCTTAAACCCGGGCTCCTACGAGCAGTACTTC. This translates into CASSLNPGSYEQYF.